This TCR beta chain was observed in a study of CD8+ T cells in alopecia areata. PBMCs provided sorted CD4+ and CD8+ T cells. Extracted RNA was reverse transcribed, and the resulting cDNA served as sequencing template. Here immunoSEQ multiplex PCR was the method, and the copy in TCRdb shows in-frame clones only, minus some. The profile shows about 110,000 clones, roughly 60% of them singletons. Study-wide results and caveats: Normal scalp showed lower clonality than lesional scalp, especially alopecia totalis/universalis. Patients shared TCRs less clearly than mice did, possibly owing to HLA.

V dropped 5 bases and J dropped 5 bases, with 6 bases sitting between them. CDR3 length equals 12 residues. CDR1 is SNHLY and CDR2 is FYNNEI in the germline V gene. This clone has only a few counts. Its target is not known. The J gene is TRBJ2-2, the V gene TRBV2; the D is unclear. This sequence originates from a human donor in good health. Source material: CD8+ T cells sorted from blood. The CDR3 nucleotides are TGTGCCAGCAGTAAAAAGACCGGGGAGCTGTTTTTT. Residues: CASSKKTGELFF.